This record concerns one TCR beta chain sequence. Per the germline V gene, CDR1 is MGHRA and CDR2 is YSYEKL. Trimming took 1 base from V and 5 from J, leaving 5 bases between them. The CDR3 runs to 12 residues. This table comes from immunoSEQ multiplex PCR, and its TCRdb copy is limited to in-frame clones, with some not included. The table has under 200,000 clones, 84% seen once. These data originate in a study of blood T cell repertoires in COVID-19. Study context: From the United States, Italy and Spain came samples of acute and convalescent COVID-19. The analysed material was cDNA or gDNA that came from T cells, B-cell-depleted T cells, or PBMCs.

The receptor was derived from a man under 40 with active or convalescent COVID-19. The genes are TRBV4-1 and TRBJ2-5; D unresolved. The sample taken for sequencing was peripheral blood. The CDR3 region is CASSQVVETQYF. Here the CDR3 DNA reads TGCGCCAGCAGCCAAGTAGTGGAGACCCAGTACTTC.